Listed below are T cell receptor beta chains from one sample, sequenced in a study of shared clonotypes between healthy human individuals. Using immunoSEQ multiplex PCR, the repertoire was profiled, and TCRdb retains in-frame clones only, with some absent. This table has about 1 million clones, about 75% appearing once. Sequencing was performed on memory CD4+ T cells sorted from blood. These receptors were collected from a man younger than 30 in good health. Each CDR3 is given with its conserved first and last residue. A D gene is named only where the DNA matches it firmly. A clone size is listed for some rows: how often the clone was seen (once, few, many), or a class if it is expanded.

clone_size,v_call,j_call,d_call,cdr3_nt,cdr3_aa
NA,TRBV7-9,TRBJ1-1,NA,TGTGCCAGCAACCGGGGGTTCGGGGAAGCTTTCTTT,CASNRGFGEAFF
NA,TRBV5-1,TRBJ2-3,NA,TGCGCCAGCAGCCTCACTAGCCCCACAGATACGCAGTATTTT,CASSLTSPTDTQYF
NA,TRBV5-8,TRBJ1-6,TRBD1,TGTGCCAGCAGCTTGGTGGCGACAGGGGGCGGTTCACCCCTCCACTTT,CASSLVATGGGSPLHF
NA,TRBV5-4,TRBJ2-2,TRBD2,TGTGCCAGCAGCTTGGCCCGGCGGGAGGGTCAGGCCGGGGAGCTGTTTTTT,CASSLARREGQAGELFF
NA,TRBV7-9,TRBJ2-7,NA,TGTGCCAGTACACCCGGGACACGCTACGAGCAGTACTTC,CASTPGTRYEQYF
NA,TRBV7-8,TRBJ2-2,TRBD2,TGTGCCAGCAGTTCCGGGACTAGCCATTCCGGGGAGCTGTTTTTT,CASSSGTSHSGELFF
NA,TRBV11-3,TRBJ2-1,NA,TGTGCCAGCAGCTCTGGAAGCTCCTACAATGAGCAGTTCTTC,CASSSGSSYNEQFF
NA,TRBV6-5,TRBJ1-3,NA,TGTGCCAGCAGTTACGCAGGGAGCTCTGGAAACACCATATATTTT,CASSYAGSSGNTIYF
NA,TRBV11-2,TRBJ2-5,NA,TGTGCCAGCAGCTCCCCGAGCAGGGGAGAGACCCAGTACTTC,CASSSPSRGETQYF
once,TRBV28,TRBJ1-6,TRBD1,TGTGCCAGCAGCAGCGACAGGGAGAATTCACCCCTCCACTTT,CASSSDRENSPLHF
NA,TRBV5-4,TRBJ2-7,TRBD1,TGTGCCAGCAGCGGACAGGGCCAAAGATCCTACGAGCAGTACTTC,CASSGQGQRSYEQYF
NA,TRBV6-1,TRBJ1-1,NA,TGTGCCAGCAGTGAGTCTCACACTGAAGCTTTCTTT,CASSESHTEAFF
NA,TRBV18,TRBJ1-3,NA,TGTGCCAGCTCACCCGATGGAAACACCATATATTTT,CASSPDGNTIYF
few,TRBV6-1,TRBJ1-5,NA,TGTGCCAGCAGTGCGATGGAAAGGCAGCCCCAGCATTTT,CASSAMERQPQHF
few,TRBV6-5,TRBJ2-3,TRBD2,TGTGCCAGCAGTCCGGGACTAGCAGGAGATACGCAGTATTTT,CASSPGLAGDTQYF
NA,TRBV6-6,TRBJ2-7,NA,TGTGCCAGCAGTTCCGGACGGTTACCTACGAAGCAGTACTTC,CASSSGRLPTKQYF
NA,TRBV7-2,TRBJ2-7,NA,TGTGCCAGCAGCTTTGACACCGCCGCCTTTTACGAGCAGTACTTC,CASSFDTAAFYEQYF
NA,TRBV28,TRBJ2-4,TRBD1,TGTGCCAGCAGTTTATTGGGACAGGGCCTAGCCAAAAACATTCAGTACTTC,CASSLLGQGLAKNIQYF
once,TRBV7-9,TRBJ2-1,NA,TGTGCCAGCAGCTTAATAAACGGCAGCTCCTACAATGAGCAGTTCTTC,CASSLINGSSYNEQFF
NA,TRBV18,TRBJ2-7,NA,TGTGCCAGCTCACCACTCCAGGGCTGGAACTACGAGCAGTACTTC,CASSPLQGWNYEQYF
NA,TRBV10-2,TRBJ1-3,NA,TGCGCCAGCAGTGGCACCCCATGGGACACCATATATTTT,CASSGTPWDTIYF
NA,TRBV4-2,TRBJ2-1,TRBD2,TGTGCCAGCAGCCAAGATCTAGCGGGGTTCAATGAGCAGTTCTTC,CASSQDLAGFNEQFF
NA,TRBV6-6,TRBJ2-7,TRBD1,TGTGCCAGCAGTTACCCGTCTACAGGGGCTCACGAGCAGTACTTC,CASSYPSTGAHEQYF
NA,TRBV21-1,TRBJ2-7,NA,TGTGCCAGCAGTAAAACGGGACATGGCTCCTACGAGCAGTACTTC,CASSKTGHGSYEQYF
NA,TRBV7-2,TRBJ1-6,NA,TGTGCCAGCAGCCCAAATGGGGCAAATAATTCACCCCTCCACTTT,CASSPNGANNSPLHF
NA,TRBV6-5,TRBJ1-1,NA,TGTGCCAGCAGTCCTGTAGGGACGGTGAACACTGAAGCTTTCTTT,CASSPVGTVNTEAFF
NA,TRBV5-1,TRBJ2-3,TRBD2,TGCGCCAGCAGCTTAGGAAGCGGGGGTTACACAGATACGCAGTATTTT,CASSLGSGGYTDTQYF
NA,TRBV5-6,TRBJ1-1,NA,TGTGCCAGCAGCTTGGGACAGATGAACACTGAAGCTTTCTTT,CASSLGQMNTEAFF
NA,TRBV29-1,TRBJ1-5,NA,TGCAGCGCGGGGGGGAGCAATCAGCCCCAGCATTTT,CSAGGSNQPQHF
NA,TRBV7-2,TRBJ1-5,NA,TGTGCCAGCAGCTTAGCGAAAGGGAAGGGGCCCCAGCATTTT,CASSLAKGKGPQHF
NA,TRBV5-1,TRBJ2-7,NA,TGCGCCAGCAGCTACTCTAGTAGCTCCTACGAGCAGTACTTC,CASSYSSSSYEQYF
NA,TRBV5-5,TRBJ2-3,TRBD2,TGTGCCAGCAGCTCGGGACTAGCGGGGGGTGATACGCAGTATTTT,CASSSGLAGGDTQYF
NA,TRBV28,TRBJ2-5,TRBD2,TGTGCCAGCAGTTTATCGCTAGCGGGGGTCGAGACCCAGTACTTC,CASSLSLAGVETQYF
NA,TRBV9,TRBJ1-3,NA,TGTGCCAGCAGCGTAGGGGGGCCTGGAAACACCATATATTTT,CASSVGGPGNTIYF
few,TRBV18,TRBJ1-1,NA,TGTGCCAGCTCACAAGGGTACACTGAAGCTTTCTTT,CASSQGYTEAFF
NA,TRBV11-2,TRBJ2-1,NA,TGTGCCAGCAGCTCGGGCGGTGGAGCGACGGAGCAGTTCTTC,CASSSGGGATEQFF
NA,TRBV6-5,TRBJ2-3,NA,TGTGCCAGCCGCAGGGGTTCCACAGATACGCAGTATTTT,CASRRGSTDTQYF
NA,TRBV5-6,TRBJ2-7,NA,TGTGCCAGCAGCCGACGGACTTTTTACTACGAGCAGTACTTC,CASSRRTFYYEQYF
NA,TRBV19,TRBJ1-1,NA,TGTGCCAGTAGTCCCCCCGGGAGGGGGAACACTGAAGCTTTCTTT,CASSPPGRGNTEAFF
NA,TRBV28,TRBJ1-5,NA,TGTGCCAGCAGTTTCCCCAGGGTAAATCAGCCCCAGCATTTT,CASSFPRVNQPQHF
NA,TRBV11-1,TRBJ1-6,NA,TGTGCCAGCAGCTCCGACTCTTACAATTCACCCCTCCACTTT,CASSSDSYNSPLHF
NA,TRBV2,TRBJ2-3,TRBD2,TGTGCCGCCCAAAGGGAGGGTCATACAGATACGCAGTATTTT,CAAQREGHTDTQYF
NA,TRBV7-2,TRBJ2-7,NA,TGTGCCAGCAGCGCCTACTACGAGCAGTACTTC,CASSAYYEQYF
few,TRBV6-6,TRBJ2-7,TRBD1,TGTGCCAGCAGCATCACCGGGACAGGGGACTACGAGCAGTACTTC,CASSITGTGDYEQYF
NA,TRBV10-3,TRBJ2-7,TRBD1,TGTGCCATCAGTAGGACAGGGGAGGTTGTGCAGTACTTC,CAISRTGEVVQYF
once,TRBV7-9,TRBJ1-4,TRBD1,TGTGCCAGCAGCTCTCAACAGGGGGGCGGTGAAAAACTGTTTTTT,CASSSQQGGGEKLFF
NA,TRBV4-1,TRBJ1-3,NA,TGCGTCAGCAGCCAAGATATAGGGAGAAACACCATATATTTT,CVSSQDIGRNTIYF
few,TRBV30,TRBJ1-4,NA,TGTGCCTGGAGCCAATTTACCGGGACCGGCGGACTGTTTTTT,CAWSQFTGTGGLFF
NA,TRBV18,TRBJ1-4,NA,TGTGCCAGCTCACCCATGACAGAAAAACTGTTTTTT,CASSPMTEKLFF
NA,TRBV15,TRBJ1-2,TRBD1,TGTGCCACCAGCAGAGATGGGACAGCCTATGGCTACACCTTC,CATSRDGTAYGYTF
NA,TRBV28,TRBJ2-7,NA,TGTGCCAGCAGTTCCCAGGGAAGTTTCTACGAGCAGTACTTC,CASSSQGSFYEQYF
NA,TRBV5-1,TRBJ2-7,TRBD1,TGCGCCAGCAGCCCATGGACAGGGTACGAGCAGTACTTC,CASSPWTGYEQYF
NA,TRBV5-4,TRBJ1-6,NA,TGCGCCAGCAGCCAAGATCCCACAGGTCCGCTCCTCCACTTT,CASSQDPTGPLLHF
NA,TRBV4-1,TRBJ1-6,TRBD1,TGCGCCAGCAGCCAAGGCCCTACAGGGGTCAGTTCACCCCTCCACTTT,CASSQGPTGVSSPLHF